The 17 T cell receptor beta chains below were found in one sample sequenced in a study of T cells after yellow fever vaccination. TCRdb ran MiXCR on the 5' RACE reads and lists one entry per CDR3 protein. The sample yields some 320,000 distinct CDR3 sequences, 4.1% seen once. Specimen: PBMCs, collected 5 days after the yellow fever booster vaccination. The receptor source for this set is a man between 18 and 35 years old who received the YFV17D yellow fever vaccine.

V usage is TRBV20-1 and J usage is TRBJ1-5, with TRBD1 matching 8 bases. This CDR3 has 12 residues. The trim removed 4 bases at V and 7 bases at J, leaving 3 bases unmatched. CDR1 is DFQATT, CDR2 SNEGSKA, per germline (reference sequence). The CDR3 loop is CSANTGGQPQHF. The CDR3 nucleotides are TGCAGTGCTAATACAGGGGGACAGCCCCAGCATTTT.

The V call is TRBV29-1, the J call TRBJ2-3; D remains ambiguous. Trimming removed 6 bases from V and 8 bases from J, with 18 bases in between. The CDR3 extends over 13 amino acids. CDR1 is SQVTM and CDR2 is ANQGSEA in the germline V gene. CDR3 nucleotides: TGCAGCGTCCCGAACCCGCTCCGTCGTACGCAGTATTTT. It translates to CSVPNPLRRTQYF.

The chain carries TRBV7-2 and TRBJ1-1; D gene ambiguous. CDR1 and CDR2 (germline): SGHTA, FQGNSA. CDR3 length equals 15 residues. V was cut by 4 bases and J by 4 bases, with 16 bases left in between. This chain's CDR3 is CASSSPGSAFTEAFF. Here the CDR3 DNA reads TGTGCCAGCAGCTCACCGGGAAGCGCGTTCACTGAAGCTTTCTTT. The full variable domain, with the rest looked up from reference TRBV7-2 and TRBJ1-1, is GAGVSQSPSNKVTEKGKDVELRCDPISGHTALYWYRQSLGQGLEFLIYFQGNSAPDKSGLPSDRFSAERTGGSVSTLTIQRTQQEDSAVYLCASSSPGSAFTEAFFGQGTRLTVV.

This clonotype was detected once. The V call is TRBV7-2, the J call TRBJ1-2, with 7 bases matching TRBD1. Germline values: CDR1 SGHTA, CDR2 FQGNSA. V lost 2 bases, J lost 0 bases, and 6 bases stayed unmatched. This CDR3 is 16 amino acids long. This chain's CDR3 is CASSLTSTGANYGYTF. The CDR3 DNA reads as TGTGCCAGCAGCTTAACGAGTACAGGGGCTAACTATGGCTACACCTTC.

This clonotype was seen more than once but under ten times. The rearrangement joins TRBV4-2 to TRBJ1-2; 7 nucleotides line up with TRBD1. V shed 2 bases, J shed 4 bases, and the junction held 7 bases outside the gene matches. From germline, CDR1 is LGHNA and CDR2 YNFKEQ. CDR3 length: 15 residues. CDR3 sequence (DNA): TGTGCCAGCAGCCAACCCGGCAGGGGGGCCTATGGCTACACCTTC. Its protein product is CASSQPGRGAYGYTF.

This clonotype was seen at least ten times. V usage is TRBV4-3 and J usage is TRBJ1-1; 8 bases are a match to TRBD1. Germline-derived CDR1 and CDR2 are LGHNA and YSLEER. This CDR3 region has 14 residues. V was pared by 2 bases and J by 4 bases, with 3 bases of the junction left unmatched. This CDR3 is CASSQRTGGTEAFF. The CDR3 region has the DNA TGCGCCAGCAGCCAACGAACAGGGGGCACTGAAGCTTTCTTT.

This clonotype showed up just a few times. The V and J genes are TRBV29-1 and TRBJ1-6; D may be TRBD1 (5 bases). The ends were cut back, 8 bases at V and 8 bases at J, with 16 bases in the middle. Per the germline V gene, CDR1 is SQVTM and CDR2 is ANQGSEA. This CDR3 has 13 amino acids. The CDR3 sequence is CSIRQRRDSPLHF. The CDR3, as DNA: TGCAGCATACGACAGAGAAGGGATTCACCCCTCCACTTT.

This clonotype was seen a handful of times. CDR3 sequence: CASSVAHYGYTF. In DNA form, the CDR3 reads TGTGCCAGCAGCGTAGCCCACTATGGCTACACCTTC. V is TRBV9 and J is TRBJ1-2; D unclear. The CDR3 contains 12 residues. Germline V lookup: CDR1 SGDLS, CDR2 YYNGEE. V lost 0 bases to trimming and J lost 3 bases, with 3 bases between them. The full variable domain, its missing parts supplied by reference TRBV9 and TRBJ1-2, is DSGVTQTPKHLITATGQRVTLRCSPRSGDLSVYWYQQSLDQGLQFLIQYYNGEERAKGNILERFSAQQFPDLHSELNLSSLELGDSALYFCASSVAHYGYTFGSGTRLTVV.

The genes are TRBV30 and TRBJ2-7; 7 bases fit TRBD1. J gave up 2 bases and V 7 bases, and 2 bases lay outside the gene matches. Looked up from germline, CDR1 is GTSNPN and CDR2 is SVGIG (reference sequence). The CDR3 contains 11 residues. Here the CDR3 DNA reads TGTGCCTCCGGACAGGCCTACGAGCAGTACTTC. Its translation is CASGQAYEQYF.

This clonotype showed up many times. The chain carries TRBV5-1 and TRBJ2-7; D perhaps matches TRBD1 (6 bases). Trimming left V 4 bases short and J 6 bases short, with 17 bases between. This CDR3 region has 14 residues. Per the germline V gene, CDR1 is SGHRS and CDR2 is YFSETQ. The CDR3 spells CASSIIGGRGEQYF. Here the CDR3 DNA reads TGCGCCAGCAGCATCATAGGGGGACGCGGCGAGCAGTACTTC.

V is TRBV20-1 and J is TRBJ2-5, with TRBD2 matching 10 bases. This CDR3 comprises 15 residues. V lost 6 bases to trimming and J lost 1 base; unmatched junction nucleotides: 8. The germline gives CDR1 DFQATT, CDR2 SNEGSKA (reference sequence). The CDR3 DNA reads TGCAGTGCCGGTCTAGCGGGGGCACTCCAAGAGACCCAGTACTTC. It translates to CSAGLAGALQETQYF.

This chain uses TRBV5-4 with TRBJ2-7; 9 nucleotides line up with TRBD1. Germline CDR1 SGHNT, CDR2 YYREEE (reference sequence). J lost 7 bases, V lost 2 bases, and 7 bases had no gene match. The CDR3 totals 14 residues. The CDR3 DNA is TGTGCCAGCAGCTTAGTACAGGGGGCGCGGGAGCAGTACGTC. Translation: CASSLVQGAREQYV.

This clonotype was picked up a small number of times. J is TRBJ2-1 and V is TRBV20-1; 10 bases agree with TRBD1. Germline CDR1 is DFQATT and CDR2 is SNEGSKA (reference sequence). The length of the CDR3 is 13 residues. V gave up 4 bases and J gave up 4 bases; unmatched junction bases: 1. The CDR3 is CSAMGQGYNEQFF. The CDR3 DNA is TGCAGTGCTATGGGACAGGGGTACAATGAGCAGTTCTTC.

A few counts support this clonotype. The rearrangement uses TRBV3-1 and TRBJ2-7, with 8 positions matching TRBD1. The V and J ends lost 7 bases and 6 bases, in that order; junction bases with no gene match: 11. Germline CDR1 LGHDT, CDR2 YNNKEL (reference sequence). This CDR3 comprises 14 residues. The CDR3 sequence: CASMSRDRKSEQYF. Here the CDR3 DNA reads TGTGCCAGCATGTCCCGGGACAGGAAAAGCGAGCAGTACTTC.

The rearrangement joins TRBV2 to TRBJ1-5; D unclear. The CDR3 runs to 15 residues. The germline gives CDR1 SNHLY, CDR2 FYNNEI. V lost 3 bases and J 2 bases, leaving 11 bases between the germline ends. DNA of the CDR3: TGTGCCAGCAGTGATCGGGTTTCGGGCAATCAGCCCCAGCATTTT. Translating gives CASSDRVSGNQPQHF.

This clonotype was detected a few times. This chain joins TRBV6-6 and TRBJ1-3, with TRBD1 matching 9 bases. Germline loops: CDR1 MNHNY, CDR2 SVGAGI (reference sequence). This CDR3 region has 17 residues. V lost 0 bases and J lost 1; bases outside the gene matches: 4. The CDR3 coding sequence is TGTGCCAGCAGTTACTCCGGGACAGGGTTGTCTGGAAACACCATATATTTT. Protein sequence: CASSYSGTGLSGNTIYF.

This sequence joins TRBV6-2 or TRBV6-3 and TRBJ1-1; 8 nucleotides match TRBD1. The V segment lost 7 bases and the J segment 7 bases; nucleotides outside the gene matches: 11. The CDR3 consists of 14 residues. Germline V lookup: CDR1 MNHEY, CDR2 SVGEGT. The CDR3 spells CASKWDRPWDEAFF. Written as DNA, the CDR3 is TGTGCCAGCAAGTGGGACAGGCCTTGGGATGAAGCTTTCTTT.